A single sample gave rise to the 31 T cell receptor beta chains below, sequenced in a study of beta chain features in type 1 diabetes. Reverse transcribing all isolated RNA meant expressed TCRB transcripts were sequenced. The protocol was immunoSEQ multiplex PCR, while the TCRdb copy is restricted to in-frame clones and leaves out a portion. The table has 680,000 or so clones, around 15% seen once; the top ten hold approximately 0.087%. Sequences were obtained from naive CD4+ T cells from blood. The receptors stem from a man between 18 and 29 years old in good health.

The table lists this clone with a few counts. This chain uses TRBV18 with TRBJ1-5; TRBD1 is a possible D gene (6 bases). CDR3 length equals 13 residues. Germline values: CDR1 KGHSH, CDR2 LQKENI. Trimming took off 6 bases at V and 5 bases at J, with 11 bases between the two ends. The CDR3, as DNA: TGTGCCAGCTCCGATACAGGGCATCAGCCCCAGCATTTT. Translated: CASSDTGHQPQHF.

This clone was seen just once. The genes are TRBV11-2 and TRBJ2-6, with D possibly matching TRBD2 (7 bases). CDR3 size: 17 residues. The V gene lost 5 bases and the J gene lost 4 bases, with 18 bases spanning the gap. Germline lookup yields CDR1 SGHAT and CDR2 FQNNGV. CDR3 sequence (DNA): TGTGCCAGCAGCCCCCGGAGTGGGGGGGCCGGGGCCAACGTCCTGACTTTC. Translation: CASSPRSGGAGANVLTF.

The CDR3 sequence: CASSFRDTSGGSSYNEQFF. The CDR3 DNA follows: TGTGCCAGCAGTTTCAGAGACACTAGCGGGGGGAGCTCCTACAATGAGCAGTTCTTC. This chain joins TRBV27 and TRBJ2-1, with 12 nucleotides matching TRBD2. CDR1 is MNHEY and CDR2 is SMNVEV in the germline V gene (reference sequence). Losses at the gene ends were 3 bases for V and 0 bases for J; bases not matched to a gene: 9. The CDR3 is 19 residues long.

Points on this clone: The sample has other DNA sequences that encode this CDR3 too. The chain joins TRBV5-1 to TRBJ1-3; D unresolved. The CDR3 runs 15 residues. Between the trimmed V and J ends, which lost 0 bases and 0 bases, there was a span of 7 bases. The germline gives CDR1 SGHRS, CDR2 YFSETQ. The CDR3 sequence is CASSLDGSSGNTIYF. The DNA of the CDR3 is TGCGCCAGCAGCTTGGACGGCAGCTCTGGAAACACCATATATTTT.

V is TRBV9 and J is TRBJ2-5, with TRBD2 matching over 9 bases. The germline gives CDR1 SGDLS, CDR2 YYNGEE. The CDR3 contains 16 residues. V trimming: 0 bases; J trimming: 4 bases; junction bases outside the gene matches: 7. The CDR3 sequence: CASSVAPASGVETQYF. The DNA for the CDR3 is TGTGCCAGCAGCGTAGCTCCCGCTAGCGGGGTAGAGACCCAGTACTTC.

The V gene is TRBV7-9, the J gene TRBJ1-2; no firm D call. From germline, CDR1 is SEHNR and CDR2 FQNEAQ (reference sequence). V shed 1 base and J shed 4 bases, with 13 bases lying between them. The CDR3 has 15 amino acids. The CDR3 DNA follows: TGTGCCAGCAGCTTAGAATCCGGACTGGGCTATGGCTACACCTTC. Its translation: CASSLESGLGYGYTF.

Concerning this clone itself: An end of the junction differs from the germline gene, which may be a read error. The V call is TRBV30, the J call TRBJ1-6, with D unclear. This CDR3 is built from 15 residues. Germline CDR1 GTSNPN, CDR2 SVGIG (reference sequence). The CDR3 is CAWTLPAPYSSPLHF. CDR3 coding DNA: TGTGCCTGGACGTTGCCGGCACCCTATAGTTCACCCCTCCACTTT.

This clone has more than one count but fewer than ten. V and J are TRBV29-1 and TRBJ2-3; 8 nucleotides align to TRBD1. V lost 3 bases and J lost 2; bases outside the gene matches: 13. CDR3 length: 17 amino acids. Germline V gene sequence: CDR1 SQVTM, CDR2 ANQGSEA. CDR3 sequence (DNA): TGCAGCGTTGAGATTAGTTCCAGGGGGCTCCCCACAGATACGCAGTATTTT. Protein product: CSVEISSRGLPTDTQYF.

This clone was counted between two and nine times. This chain uses TRBV7-2 with TRBJ2-5; D ambiguous. Germline V gene sequence: CDR1 SGHTA, CDR2 FQGNSA. This CDR3 region has 12 residues. V dropped 3 bases and J dropped 5 bases, with 7 bases sitting between them. CDR3: CASSFGRETQYF. As DNA, the CDR3 is TGTGCCAGCAGCTTCGGACGGGAGACCCAGTACTTC.

The chain uses TRBV4-3 and TRBJ1-1; D remains unclear. CDR3 length equals 15 residues. Germline V gene data show CDR1 as LGHNA and CDR2 as YSLEER. V dropped 0 bases and J dropped 0 bases, with 8 bases sitting between them. This CDR3 is CASSQDGRLNTEAFF. The CDR3, as DNA: TGCGCCAGCAGCCAAGATGGCAGGTTGAACACTGAAGCTTTCTTT.

The chain has TRBV11-3 and TRBJ2-1; the D call may be TRBD1 or TRBD2 (5 bases each). Trimming shortened V by 3 bases and J by 7 bases, and 10 bases separated the two germline ends. Germline CDR1 and CDR2: SGHNT and YENEEA. The CDR3 spans 13 residues. The CDR3 region has the DNA TGTGCCAGCAGCTTCTTTGGGGGTAATGAGCAGTTCTTC. Translation: CASSFFGGNEQFF.

This clone turned up a few times. The gene calls are TRBV7-2 and TRBJ2-6; TRBD2 is a possible D gene (5 bases). Trimming took off 5 bases at V and 2 bases at J, with 13 bases between the two ends. Germline CDR1 SGHTA, CDR2 FQGNSA. The CDR3 totals 16 residues. The CDR3 loop is CASSSRWGAGANVLTF. CDR3 DNA sequence: TGTGCCAGCAGCAGTCGGTGGGGAGCTGGGGCCAACGTCCTGACTTTC.

The chain carries TRBV5-4 and TRBJ2-7; D perhaps matches TRBD2 (6 bases). V was shortened by 4 bases and J by 4 bases, with 15 bases between the two germline ends. Germline lookup yields CDR1 SGHNT and CDR2 YYREEE (reference sequence). CDR3 length: 14 amino acids. CDR3 in DNA: TGTGCCAGCAGCCTCCCGGGGGTGCGATACGAGCAGTACTTC. Encoded protein: CASSLPGVRYEQYF.

This rearrangement joins TRBV5-1 to TRBJ2-7, with D possibly matching TRBD2 (6 bases). Germline values: CDR1 SGHRS, CDR2 YFSETQ. CDR3 length: 16 amino acids. With 0 bases removed from V and 0 bases from J, the gap between germline ends came to 13 bases. The CDR3 DNA is TGCGCCAGCAGCTTGGCCCCTAGCGTGAGCTCCTACGAGCAGTACTTC. Residues: CASSLAPSVSSYEQYF.

This clone was observed a few times. The chain has TRBV4-2 and TRBJ2-2, with 10 nucleotides matching TRBD2. This CDR3 region has 16 residues. J lost 1 base, V lost 4 bases, and 3 bases had no gene match. Germline V gene data show CDR1 as LGHNA and CDR2 as YNFKEQ. CDR3 region: CASSPTSGKNTGELFF. DNA of the CDR3: TGTGCCAGCAGCCCTACTAGCGGGAAGAACACCGGGGAGCTGTTTTTT.

This clone was counted between two and nine times. The chain recombines TRBV4-1 with TRBJ1-5; 9 nucleotides line up with TRBD1. CDR1 MGHRA and CDR2 YSYEKL come from the germline V gene. Losses at the gene ends were 4 bases for V and 2 bases for J; bases not matched to a gene: 12. The CDR3 loop spans 18 amino acids. The CDR3 sequence: CASSPWTGEGVGNQPQHF. CDR3 nucleotides: TGCGCCAGCAGCCCATGGACAGGGGAAGGAGTGGGCAATCAGCCCCAGCATTTT.

A few counts support this clone. V usage is TRBV7-3 and J usage is TRBJ2-4; 7 bases match TRBD2. The junction had 8 bases not matched to a gene; V was cut back by 0 bases and J by 6 bases. The CDR3 has 16 amino acids. CDR1 is SGHTA and CDR2 is FQGTGA in the germline V gene. CDR3 nucleotide sequence: TGTGCCAGCAGCTTAACGTGGGAGGGCCAGGGAAACATTCAGTACTTC. This encodes CASSLTWEGQGNIQYF.

This clone was detected only a few times. The chain links TRBV4-3 to TRBJ2-5; D not resolved. V gave up 0 bases and J gave up 2 bases, with 10 bases separating them. The CDR3 runs 15 residues. The V gene's germline CDR1 is LGHNA and CDR2 YSLEER. CDR3 DNA: TGCGCCAGCAGCCAAGATCTGGGCAGGCAAGAGACCCAGTACTTC. The encoded protein is CASSQDLGRQETQYF.

This clone was counted a few times. V gene TRBV27 combines with J gene TRBJ2-1, with D possibly being TRBD1 or TRBD2 (6 bases each). Germline V gives CDR1 MNHEY, CDR2 SMNVEV (reference sequence). The CDR3 is 17 amino acids. The V gene lost 5 bases and the J gene lost 3 bases, with 20 bases spanning the gap. CDR3 sequence reads: CASSPPWPGANYNEQFF. CDR3 sequence (DNA): TGTGCCAGCAGTCCCCCCTGGCCGGGGGCGAACTACAATGAGCAGTTCTTC.

V is TRBV4-2 and J is TRBJ2-1; D might be TRBD1 or TRBD2, each matching 6 bases. Trimming removed 4 bases at V and 6 bases at J, with 16 bases between. This CDR3 has 15 amino acids. Germline V gene data show CDR1 as LGHNA and CDR2 as YNFKEQ. The CDR3 reads CASSPLEGGLNEQFF. CDR3 nucleotides: TGTGCCAGCAGCCCCCTCGAGGGGGGACTCAATGAGCAGTTCTTC.

The chain has TRBV4-3 and TRBJ2-7; the D is unclear. CDR1 and CDR2 (germline): LGHNA, YSLEER. With 1 base removed from V and 3 bases from J, the gap between germline ends came to 10 bases. The length of the CDR3 is 14 residues. The CDR3 DNA is TGCGCCAGCAGCCAAGGGACCTGGGTCTACGAGCAGTACTTC. Translating it yields CASSQGTWVYEQYF.

This chain joins TRBV9 and TRBJ1-3, with D unclear. CDR1 and CDR2 from the germline V gene are SGDLS and YYNGEE. This CDR3 comprises 16 residues. Trimming shortened V by 0 bases and J by 9 bases, and 19 bases separated the two germline ends. The CDR3 here is CASSVVGSWASGTIYF. The CDR3 DNA reads as TGTGCCAGCAGCGTAGTCGGCTCGTGGGCCTCGGGCACCATATATTTT.

This chain joins TRBV7-9 and TRBJ1-4; no definite D call. CDR3 size: 16 residues. The V gene lost 5 bases and the J gene lost 2 bases, with 15 bases spanning the gap. From germline, CDR1 is SEHNR and CDR2 FQNEAQ (reference sequence). CDR3 in amino acids: CASSPSTRSTNEKLFF. For the CDR3, the DNA is TGTGCCAGCAGCCCAAGCACGCGGAGCACTAATGAAAAACTGTTTTTT.

This chain uses TRBV10-3 with TRBJ1-4; no clear D. V was cut by 11 bases and J by 8 bases, with 12 bases left in between. Looked up from germline, CDR1 is ENHRY and CDR2 is SYGVKD. CDR3 length: 11 amino acids. The CDR3 DNA reads TGTGCCTCGCGGGCGGCGGAAAAACTGTTTTTT. Protein: CASRAAEKLFF.

This clone was counted a few times. The rearrangement uses TRBV7-2 and TRBJ2-1; possibly TRBD2 for D (5 bases). CDR3 length equals 11 residues. The V gene's germline CDR1 is SGHTA and CDR2 FQGNSA. V lost 5 bases and J lost 13, with 12 bases in between. The DNA for the CDR3 is TGTGCCAGCAGCCCAGACCGGGGACAGTTCTTC. Encoded protein: CASSPDRGQFF.

This clone came up a few times. The chain joins TRBV20-1 to TRBJ2-1; D possibly matches TRBD1 or TRBD2 (6 bases each). The CDR3 contains 11 residues. Germline V gives CDR1 DFQATT, CDR2 SNEGSKA (reference sequence). Trimming pared 5 bases from V and 8 bases from J, leaving 10 bases between. The CDR3 DNA follows: TGCAGTGCTGAGGGGGGCGATGAGCAGTTCTTC. Amino acids: CSAEGGDEQFF.

The sample holds a few counts of this clone. The chain couples TRBV29-1 to TRBJ1-1, with no clear D. The CDR3 length is 14 residues. Trimming cost V 6 bases and J 0 bases, with 14 bases left between them. Germline V gene data show CDR1 as SQVTM and CDR2 as ANQGSEA. CDR3 residues: CSVAPTSMNTEAFF. As DNA, the CDR3 is TGCAGCGTCGCACCAACAAGTATGAACACTGAAGCTTTCTTT.

This clone turned up a few times. CDR3 amino acids: CASSLAGLASEGFYEQYF. The CDR3 nucleotides are TGCGCCAGCAGCTTGGCCGGACTCGCCTCCGAGGGGTTTTACGAGCAGTACTTC. V gene TRBV5-1 combines with J gene TRBJ2-7; TRBD1 or TRBD2 may be the D gene (5 bases each). The CDR3 is 18 residues long. The germline V gene encodes CDR1 SGHRS and CDR2 YFSETQ. With 0 bases removed from V and 4 bases from J, the gap between germline ends came to 23 bases.

This clone was found a few times. The rearrangement links TRBV2 to TRBJ1-2; a weak D match, TRBD1 (5 bases). This CDR3 comprises 14 residues. The V and J ends lost 5 bases and 7 bases respectively, with 17 bases between them. The germline CDR1 and CDR2 sequences are SNHLY and FYNNEI. The CDR3 loop is CASSPSFPGGGYTF. The DNA for the CDR3 is TGTGCCAGCAGTCCCTCATTCCCCGGGGGTGGCTACACCTTC. Supplemented by reference TRBV2 and TRBJ1-2, the full variable domain reads EPEVTQTPSHQVTQMGQEVILRCVPISNHLYFYWYRQILGQKVEFLVSFYNNEISEKSEIFDDQFSVERPDGSNFTLKIRSTKLEDSAMYFCASSPSFPGGGYTFGSGTRLTVV.

This clone was seen only once. V gene TRBV28 combines with J gene TRBJ1-2, with D possibly TRBD1 on 5 matching bases. The ends were cut back, 3 bases at V and 6 bases at J, with 14 bases in the middle. Germline-derived CDR1 and CDR2 are MDHEN and SYDVKM. This CDR3 contains 14 residues. The CDR3 coding sequence is TGTGCCAGCAGTTTTCCCCCCAGGGTGAATGGCTACACCTTC. This gives the protein CASSFPPRVNGYTF.

A few counts support this clone. The J gene is TRBJ2-7, the V gene TRBV7-3, with 10 nucleotides matching TRBD1. The junction had 5 bases not matched to a gene; V was cut back by 5 bases and J by 4 bases. The CDR3 covers 14 residues. Per germline, CDR1 SGHTA and CDR2 FQGTGA. The CDR3 sequence is CASSKDRGRYEQYF. Here the CDR3 DNA reads TGTGCCAGCAGCAAGGACAGGGGGAGGTACGAGCAGTACTTC.